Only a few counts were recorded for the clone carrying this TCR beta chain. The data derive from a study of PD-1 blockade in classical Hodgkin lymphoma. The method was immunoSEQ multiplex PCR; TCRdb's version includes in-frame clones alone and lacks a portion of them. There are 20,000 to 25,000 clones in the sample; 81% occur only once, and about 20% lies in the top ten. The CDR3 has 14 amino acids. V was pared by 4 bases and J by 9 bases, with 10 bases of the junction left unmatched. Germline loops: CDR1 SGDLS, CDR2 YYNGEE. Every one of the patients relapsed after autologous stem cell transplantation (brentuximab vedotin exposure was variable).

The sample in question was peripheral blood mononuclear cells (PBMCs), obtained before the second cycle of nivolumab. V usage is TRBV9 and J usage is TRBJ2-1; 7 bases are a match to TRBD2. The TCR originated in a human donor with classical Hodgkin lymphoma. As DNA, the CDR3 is TGTGCCAGCAGCCCTCGGGTGGGGGGGAGTGAGCAGTTCTTC. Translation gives CASSPRVGGSEQFF.